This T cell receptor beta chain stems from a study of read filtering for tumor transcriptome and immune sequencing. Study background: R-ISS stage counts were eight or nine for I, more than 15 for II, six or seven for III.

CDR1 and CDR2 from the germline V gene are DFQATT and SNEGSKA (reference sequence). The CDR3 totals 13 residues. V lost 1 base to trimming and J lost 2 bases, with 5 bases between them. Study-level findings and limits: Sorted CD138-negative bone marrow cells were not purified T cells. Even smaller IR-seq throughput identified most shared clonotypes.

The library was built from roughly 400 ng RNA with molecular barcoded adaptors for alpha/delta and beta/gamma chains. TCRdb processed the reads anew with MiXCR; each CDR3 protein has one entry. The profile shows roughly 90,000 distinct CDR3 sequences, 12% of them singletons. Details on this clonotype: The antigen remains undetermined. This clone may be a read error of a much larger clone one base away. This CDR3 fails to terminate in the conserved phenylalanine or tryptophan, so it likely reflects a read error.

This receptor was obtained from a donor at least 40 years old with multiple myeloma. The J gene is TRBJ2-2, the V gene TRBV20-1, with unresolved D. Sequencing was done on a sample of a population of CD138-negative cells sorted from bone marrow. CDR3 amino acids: CSARGGNTGELFL. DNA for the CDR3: TGCAGTGCTAGAGGGGGTAACACCGGGGAGCTGTTTCTT.